This entry lists 24 T cell receptor beta chains sequenced from one sample in a study of T-cell memory formation after mild COVID-19. TCRdb fed the 5' RACE reads into MiXCR, producing one record per CDR3 protein. The table shows some 310,000 distinct CDR3 sequences, with 20% to 25% occurring only once. The sequenced material came from PBMCs or a T cell subset sorted from them (not recorded which). All receptors derive from a man aged 18 to 29 who had mild COVID-19 (a few samples of this study predate the infection). Cell type and time point are not known.

This clonotype was observed many times. The rearrangement uses TRBV4-2 and TRBJ1-1; the match to TRBD1 covers 8 bases. The CDR3 extends over 14 amino acids. With V trimmed by 4 bases and J by 1 base, 2 bases remained unmatched. Germline CDR1 and CDR2: LGHNA and YNFKEQ. CDR3 nucleotides: TGTGCCAGCAGCCGGGGGACAGGGAACACTGAAGCTTTCTTT. Translating gives CASSRGTGNTEAFF.

V and J are TRBV4-3 and TRBJ2-7; weak D call: TRBD1 (5 bases). The CDR3 covers 15 residues. Deletions cut 1 base from V and 6 bases from J, with 16 bases between. Germline V CDR1 and CDR2: LGHNA, YSLEER. CDR3 loop: CASSQADGRAAEQYF. CDR3 sequence (DNA): TGCGCCAGCAGCCAAGCGGATGGCAGGGCGGCCGAGCAGTACTTC.

This clonotype was picked up a small number of times. The chain has TRBV7-2 and TRBJ1-6; D remains ambiguous. V gave up 4 bases and J gave up 8 bases, with 9 bases separating them. This CDR3 is built from 13 residues. Germline values: CDR1 SGHTA, CDR2 FQGNSA. CDR3 protein: CASSSGWDSPLHF. The CDR3 nucleotides are TGTGCCAGCAGCTCGGGGTGGGATTCACCCCTCCACTTT.

This clonotype occurred a few times. This chain joins TRBV15 and TRBJ2-1; D unresolved. Germline lookup yields CDR1 LNHNV and CDR2 YYDKDF (reference sequence). The germline V and J ends were trimmed by 0 bases and 4 bases, with 13 bases remaining between them. The length of the CDR3 is 16 residues. The CDR3 nucleotides are TGTGCCACCAGCAGAGACCTGGTACTACAATACAATGAGCAGTTCTTC. This gives the protein CATSRDLVLQYNEQFF.

The CDR3 DNA follows: TGCAGTGCTAGGGGACGTATGAACACTGAAGCTTTCTTT. This encodes CSARGRMNTEAFF. The chain has TRBV20-1 and TRBJ1-1, with TRBD1 as a possible D gene (5 bases). The germline gives CDR1 DFQATT, CDR2 SNEGSKA (reference sequence). CDR3 length: 13 residues. The V gene lost 3 bases and the J gene lost 0 bases, with 8 bases spanning the gap.

The chain combines TRBV29-1 with TRBJ1-2, with D perhaps matching TRBD1 (6 bases). The CDR3 consists of 13 residues. The V gene lost 2 bases and the J gene lost 3 bases, with 10 bases spanning the gap. Germline CDR1 and CDR2: SQVTM and ANQGSEA. CDR3 loop: CSVEKGGYYGYTF. The CDR3 nucleotides are TGCAGCGTTGAAAAAGGGGGTTACTATGGCTACACCTTC.

This sequence joins TRBV4-1 and TRBJ2-2; D is unclear. Germline CDR1 MGHRA, CDR2 YSYEKL. V lost 1 base and J lost 2, with 11 bases in between. The CDR3 extends over 16 amino acids. CDR3: CASSQATGRNTGELFF. Written as DNA, the CDR3 is TGCGCCAGCAGCCAAGCTACCGGACGCAACACCGGGGAGCTGTTTTTT.

This chain joins TRBV2 and TRBJ1-6; no reliable D call. There are 11 residues in the CDR3. Trimming took off 0 bases at V and 14 bases at J, with 5 bases between the two ends. Per the germline V gene, CDR1 is SNHLY and CDR2 is FYNNEI. The CDR3 DNA sequence: TGTGCCAGCAGTGAAGCCGTGGCCCTCCACTTT. This encodes CASSEAVALHF.

The chain combines TRBV4-1 with TRBJ1-3; D perhaps matches TRBD1 (6 bases). The CDR3 totals 14 residues. Germline V gives CDR1 MGHRA, CDR2 YSYEKL. V was shortened by 4 bases and J by 5 bases, with 12 bases between the two germline ends. CDR3 DNA sequence: TGCGCCAGCAGCCCAACAGGGCTCCGAAACACCATATATTTT. Translated: CASSPTGLRNTIYF.

The rearrangement uses TRBV7-9 and TRBJ1-2, with TRBD1 matching over 9 bases. V was pared by 6 bases and J by 1 base, with 6 bases of the junction left unmatched. Germline V gene lookup returns CDR1 SEHNR and CDR2 FQNEAQ (reference sequence). This CDR3 is 15 amino acids long. The CDR3 DNA is TGTGCCAGCAGAGAAGGGACAGGGATTAACTATGGCTACACCTTC. Translated: CASREGTGINYGYTF.

The CDR3 nucleotides are TGTGCCAGCAGCCGGGACAGGGGCCGAACGCAGCCCCAGCATTTT. Translating it yields CASSRDRGRTQPQHF. The V gene is TRBV7-2, the J gene TRBJ1-5; 10 bases align to TRBD1. The ends lost 5 bases at V and 7 bases at J; junction bases unmatched: 8. CDR3 size: 15 residues. The germline gives CDR1 SGHTA, CDR2 FQGNSA.

This clonotype has a handful of counts. The rearrangement uses TRBV7-3 and TRBJ2-2, with D perhaps matching TRBD2 (6 bases). The CDR3 covers 13 residues. Germline loops: CDR1 SGHTA, CDR2 FQGTGA. Between the trimmed V and J ends, which lost 5 bases and 6 bases, there was a span of 10 bases. The CDR3 DNA sequence: TGTGCCAGCAGCCCTCGGGACTCCGGGGAGCTGTTTTTT. Its translation: CASSPRDSGELFF.

The chain couples TRBV10-3 to TRBJ2-1, with D possibly matching TRBD2 (5 bases). Germline CDR1 reads ENHRY; CDR2 reads SYGVKD. With 8 bases removed from V and 2 bases from J, the gap between germline ends came to 10 bases. This CDR3 spans 13 amino acids. The DNA for the CDR3 is TGTGCCATCGGGGAGCAGACCTACAATGAGCAGTTCTTC. Translation: CAIGEQTYNEQFF.

This clonotype was picked up many times. The chain recombines TRBV5-1 with TRBJ2-5, with 7 bases identical to TRBD2. The CDR3 is 13 residues long. V dropped 2 bases and J dropped 3; count of bases not matched to a gene: 1. Per germline, CDR1 SGHRS and CDR2 YFSETQ. The CDR3, as DNA: TGCGCCAGCAGCTTTGCGGGGGAAGAGACCCAGTACTTC. Its translation is CASSFAGEETQYF.

The chain links TRBV5-3 to TRBJ2-4; 7 bases fit TRBD1. TRBV5-3 belongs to the ORF category, with a function that is uncertain. The CDR3 loop spans 15 amino acids. V lost 2 bases and J lost 3; bases outside the gene matches: 5. The DNA for the CDR3 is TGTGCCAGAAGCTTACAGGGGTTGGGCAAAAACATTCAGTACTTC. Translating gives CARSLQGLGKNIQYF.

This clonotype was recorded many times. The CDR3 coding sequence is TGCGCCAGCAGCTTCGGCGGGGACTATGGCTACACCTTC. Translated: CASSFGGDYGYTF. The chain employs TRBV5-1 and TRBJ1-2; no definite D call. The germline V and J ends were trimmed by 2 bases and 3 bases, with 8 bases remaining between them. Germline V gene sequence: CDR1 SGHRS, CDR2 YFSETQ. The CDR3 length is 13 residues.

This clonotype showed up just a few times. This rearrangement joins TRBV9 to TRBJ2-7; 7 nucleotides match TRBD1. Germline CDR1 is SGDLS and CDR2 is YYNGEE. Losses at the gene ends were 4 bases for V and 2 bases for J; bases not matched to a gene: 6. The CDR3 covers 14 residues. Here the CDR3 DNA reads TGTGCCAGCAGCCCGGGGACAGACACCTACGAGCAGTACTTC. It specifies CASSPGTDTYEQYF. Full variable domain (rest looked up from reference TRBV9 and TRBJ2-7): DSGVTQTPKHLITATGQRVTLRCSPRSGDLSVYWYQQSLDQGLQFLIQYYNGEERAKGNILERFSAQQFPDLHSELNLSSLELGDSALYFCASSPGTDTYEQYFGPGTRLTVT.

The genes are TRBV3-1 and TRBJ1-2, with TRBD1 matching over 8 bases. Losses at the gene ends were 0 bases for V and 4 bases for J; bases not matched to a gene: 4. CDR3 length equals 15 residues. Per germline, CDR1 LGHDT and CDR2 YNNKEL (reference sequence). CDR3 sequence (DNA): TGTGCCAGCAGCCAAGATTGGCAGGGGGCCTATGGCTACACCTTC. This sequence encodes CASSQDWQGAYGYTF.

The V and J genes are TRBV4-3 and TRBJ2-5; a possible D gene is TRBD2 (6 bases). Germline lookup yields CDR1 LGHNA and CDR2 YSLEER. Trimming removed 0 bases at V and 5 bases at J, with 13 bases between. There are 15 residues in the CDR3. For the CDR3, the DNA is TGCGCCAGCAGCCAAGATCGAACTAGCTATGAGACCCAGTACTTC. Its protein product is CASSQDRTSYETQYF.

Only a few counts were recorded for this clonotype. The rearrangement uses TRBV19 and TRBJ2-3; a weak D match, TRBD2 (6 bases). The CDR3 sequence is 12 residues long. Trimming shortened V by 6 bases and J by 6 bases, and 10 bases separated the two germline ends. Per germline, CDR1 LNHDA and CDR2 SQIVND (reference sequence). CDR3 in amino acids: CASRLSGDTQYF. The CDR3 coding sequence is TGTGCCAGTAGACTCAGCGGGGATACGCAGTATTTT.

The chain uses TRBV5-1 and TRBJ2-6, with 7 bases matching TRBD1. V lost 6 bases to trimming and J lost 1 base; unmatched junction nucleotides: 7. The CDR3 totals 16 residues. Germline V gene lookup returns CDR1 SGHRS and CDR2 YFSETQ. The DNA of the CDR3 is TGCGCCAGCAACCGGGACAGAGGGTCTGGGGCCAACGTCCTGACTTTC. It translates to CASNRDRGSGANVLTF. Together with reference TRBV5-1 and TRBJ2-6, the CDR3 gives the full variable domain: KAGVTQTPRYLIKTRGQQVTLSCSPISGHRSVSWYQQTPGQGLQFLFEYFSETQRNKGNFPGRFSGRQFSNSRSEMNVSTLELGDSALYLCASNRDRGSGANVLTFGAGSRLTVL.

This clonotype occurred a few times. The gene calls are TRBV20-1 and TRBJ2-2; 8 nucleotides line up with TRBD2. The CDR3 extends over 15 amino acids. V was pared by 6 bases and J by 5 bases, with 11 bases of the junction left unmatched. Germline CDR1 DFQATT, CDR2 SNEGSKA (reference sequence). The CDR3 DNA follows: TGCAGTGCGTTTAAAGGAGCGGGGGTGACCGGGGAGCTGTTTTTT. This translates into CSAFKGAGVTGELFF.

The table lists this clonotype with many counts. The V and J genes are TRBV5-1 and TRBJ2-1, with TRBD1 matching 7 bases. The CDR3 runs to 14 residues. The germline CDR1 and CDR2 sequences are SGHRS and YFSETQ. J was trimmed by 5 bases and V by 4 bases; bases with no gene match: 6. CDR3 sequence (DNA): TGCGCCAGCAGCATACAGGGGCCCGACAATGAGCAGTTCTTC. It is translated as CASSIQGPDNEQFF.

This clonotype was recorded a few times. The chain links TRBV4-3 to TRBJ1-2; TRBD1 might be the D (6 bases). The CDR3 totals 17 residues. V was trimmed by 1 base and J by 2 bases, leaving 17 bases between them. Germline CDR1 is LGHNA and CDR2 is YSLEER. The DNA for the CDR3 is TGCGCCAGCAGCCAAGCAGTCAAACAGGGCCTCAACTATGGCTACACCTTC. Translated: CASSQAVKQGLNYGYTF.